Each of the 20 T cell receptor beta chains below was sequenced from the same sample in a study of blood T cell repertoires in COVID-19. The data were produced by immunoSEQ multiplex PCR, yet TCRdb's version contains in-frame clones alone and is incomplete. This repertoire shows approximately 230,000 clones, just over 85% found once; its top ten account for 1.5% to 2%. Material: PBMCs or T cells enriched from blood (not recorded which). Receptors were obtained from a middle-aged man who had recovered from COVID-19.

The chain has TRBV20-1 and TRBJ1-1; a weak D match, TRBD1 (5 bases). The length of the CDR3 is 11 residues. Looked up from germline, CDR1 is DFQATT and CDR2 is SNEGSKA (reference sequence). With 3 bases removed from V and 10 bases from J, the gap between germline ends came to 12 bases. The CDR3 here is CSASGAGVAFF. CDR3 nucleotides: TGCAGTGCTAGTGGGGCGGGGGTAGCTTTCTTT.

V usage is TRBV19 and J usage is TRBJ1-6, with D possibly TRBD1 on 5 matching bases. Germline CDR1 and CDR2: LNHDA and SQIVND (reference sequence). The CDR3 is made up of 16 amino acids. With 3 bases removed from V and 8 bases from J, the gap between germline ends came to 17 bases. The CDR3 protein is CASSIWATDRDSPLHF. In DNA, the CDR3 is TGTGCCAGTAGTATCTGGGCGACAGATCGGGATTCACCCCTCCACTTT.

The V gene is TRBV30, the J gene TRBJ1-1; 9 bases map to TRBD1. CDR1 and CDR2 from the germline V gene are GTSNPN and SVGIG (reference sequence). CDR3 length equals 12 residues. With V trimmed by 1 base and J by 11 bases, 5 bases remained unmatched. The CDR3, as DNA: TGTGCCTGGAGTGGGGCGACAGGGGGTGCTTTCTTT. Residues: CAWSGATGGAFF.

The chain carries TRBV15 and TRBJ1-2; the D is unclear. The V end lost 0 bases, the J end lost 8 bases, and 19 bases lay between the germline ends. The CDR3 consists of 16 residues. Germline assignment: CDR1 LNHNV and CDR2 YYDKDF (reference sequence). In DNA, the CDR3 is TGTGCCACCAGCAGAGATTTCTCCCGGGATGAGGGAGGCTACACCTTC. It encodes CATSRDFSRDEGGYTF.

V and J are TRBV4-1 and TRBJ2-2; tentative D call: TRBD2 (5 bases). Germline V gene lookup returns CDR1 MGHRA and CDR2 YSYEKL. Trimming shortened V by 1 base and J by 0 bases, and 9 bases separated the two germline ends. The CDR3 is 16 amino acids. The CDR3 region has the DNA TGCGCCAGCAGCCAAGGGGATAGCGCGAACACCGGGGAGCTGTTTTTT. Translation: CASSQGDSANTGELFF.

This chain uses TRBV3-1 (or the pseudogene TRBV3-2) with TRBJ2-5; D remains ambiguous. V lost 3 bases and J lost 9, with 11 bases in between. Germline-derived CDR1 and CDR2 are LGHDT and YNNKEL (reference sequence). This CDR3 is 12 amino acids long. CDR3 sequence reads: CASSHLTQAQYF. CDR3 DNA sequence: TGTGCCAGCAGCCATTTAACTCAGGCCCAGTACTTC.

The DNA of the CDR3 is TGCGCCAGCAGCCAAGACTTCGGACAGACTGAGACCCAGTACTTC. Protein sequence: CASSQDFGQTETQYF. The J gene is TRBJ2-5, the V gene TRBV4-3; D may be TRBD1 (6 bases). The CDR3 has 15 residues. V was shortened by 0 bases and J by 5 bases, with 13 bases between the two germline ends. The V gene's germline CDR1 is LGHNA and CDR2 YSLEER.

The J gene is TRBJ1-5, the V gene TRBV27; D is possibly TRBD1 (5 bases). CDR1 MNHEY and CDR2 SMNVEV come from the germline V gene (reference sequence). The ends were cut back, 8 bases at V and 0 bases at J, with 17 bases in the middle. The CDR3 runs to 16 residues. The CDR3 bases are TGTGCCAGCTGGCCCCAGGGTCCCCATAGCAATCAGCCCCAGCATTTT. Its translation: CASWPQGPHSNQPQHF.

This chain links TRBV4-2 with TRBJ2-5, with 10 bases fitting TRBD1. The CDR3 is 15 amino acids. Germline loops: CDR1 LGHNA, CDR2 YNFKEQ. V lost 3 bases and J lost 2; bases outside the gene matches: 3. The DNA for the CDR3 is TGTGCCAGCAGCCAGCGGGACAGGGGACAAGAGACCCAGTACTTC. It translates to CASSQRDRGQETQYF.

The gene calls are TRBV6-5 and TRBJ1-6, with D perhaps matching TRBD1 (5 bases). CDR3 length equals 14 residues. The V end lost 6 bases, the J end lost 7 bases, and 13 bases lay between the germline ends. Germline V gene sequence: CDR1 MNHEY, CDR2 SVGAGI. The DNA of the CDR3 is TGTGCCAGCAGCTTCAGGGCTGGGAATTCACCCCTCCACTTT. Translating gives CASSFRAGNSPLHF.

In DNA, the CDR3 is TGTGCCAGCAGCACTCGCCCTGGGGAGTACGAGCAGTACTTC. Its protein is CASSTRPGEYEQYF. The chain links TRBV11-2 to TRBJ2-7; possible D gene TRBD2, 5 bases. In germline, CDR1 is SGHAT, CDR2 FQNNGV. Trimming took off 5 bases at V and 4 bases at J, with 15 bases between the two ends. The CDR3 loop spans 14 amino acids.

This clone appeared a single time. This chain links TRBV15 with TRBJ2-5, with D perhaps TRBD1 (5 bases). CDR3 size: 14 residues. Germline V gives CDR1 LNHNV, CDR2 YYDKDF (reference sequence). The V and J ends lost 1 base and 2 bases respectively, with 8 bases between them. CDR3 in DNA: TGTGCCACCAGCAGAGGCGGACAACAAGAGACCCAGTACTTC. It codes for CATSRGGQQETQYF.

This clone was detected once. CDR3 loop: CASSPRDTHGYTF. The CDR3 bases are TGTGCCAGCAGCCCTCGGGACACCCATGGCTACACCTTC. The rearrangement uses TRBV3-1 (or the pseudogene TRBV3-2) and TRBJ1-2; perhaps TRBD1 as D (6 bases). The CDR3 covers 13 residues. Germline CDR1 reads LGHDT; CDR2 reads YNNKEL (reference sequence). V dropped 4 bases and J dropped 6 bases, with 12 bases sitting between them.

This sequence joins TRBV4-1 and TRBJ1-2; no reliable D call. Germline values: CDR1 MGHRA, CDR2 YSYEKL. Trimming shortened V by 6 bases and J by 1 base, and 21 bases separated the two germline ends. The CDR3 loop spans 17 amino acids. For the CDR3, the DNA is TGCGCCAGCAGTTCGGTTGCCCAGCGACGCTTTAACTATGGCTACACCTTC. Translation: CASSSVAQRRFNYGYTF.

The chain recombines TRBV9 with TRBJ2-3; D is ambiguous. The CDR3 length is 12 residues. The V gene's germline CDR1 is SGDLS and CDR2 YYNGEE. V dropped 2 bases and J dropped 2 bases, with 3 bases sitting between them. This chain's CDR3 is CASSVYTDTQYF. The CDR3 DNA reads TGTGCCAGCAGCGTGTACACAGATACGCAGTATTTT.

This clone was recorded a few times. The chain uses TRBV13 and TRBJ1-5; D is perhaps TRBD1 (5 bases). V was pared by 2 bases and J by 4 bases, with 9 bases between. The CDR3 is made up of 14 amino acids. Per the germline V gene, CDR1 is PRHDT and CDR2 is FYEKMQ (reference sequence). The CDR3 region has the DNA TGTGCCAGCAGCTTATTTGGGGGGAATCAGCCCCAGCATTTT. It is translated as CASSLFGGNQPQHF. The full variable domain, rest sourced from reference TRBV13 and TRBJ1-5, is AAGVIQSPRHLIKEKRETATLKCYPIPRHDTVYWYQQGPGQDPQFLISFYEKMQSDKGSIPDRFSAQQFSDYHSELNMSSLELGDSALYFCASSLFGGNQPQHFGDGTRLSIL.

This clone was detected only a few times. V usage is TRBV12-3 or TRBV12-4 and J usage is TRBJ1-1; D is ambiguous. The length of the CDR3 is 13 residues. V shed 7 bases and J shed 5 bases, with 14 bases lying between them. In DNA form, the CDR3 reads TGTGCCAGCACCCCGCAGGTATATACTGAAGCTTTCTTT. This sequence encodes CASTPQVYTEAFF.

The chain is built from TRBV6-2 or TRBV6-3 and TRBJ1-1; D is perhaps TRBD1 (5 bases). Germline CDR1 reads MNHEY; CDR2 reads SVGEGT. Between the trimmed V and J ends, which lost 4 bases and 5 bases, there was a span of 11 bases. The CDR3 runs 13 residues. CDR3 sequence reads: CASSLIGGTEAFF. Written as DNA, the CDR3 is TGTGCCAGCAGTTTAATCGGGGGGACTGAAGCTTTCTTT.

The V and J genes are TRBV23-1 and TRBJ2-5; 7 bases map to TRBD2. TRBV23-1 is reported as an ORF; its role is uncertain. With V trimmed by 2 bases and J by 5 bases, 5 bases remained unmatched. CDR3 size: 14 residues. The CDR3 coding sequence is TGCGCCAGCAGTCAAACCCGGGGAGGGGAGACCCAGTACTTC. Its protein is CASSQTRGGETQYF.

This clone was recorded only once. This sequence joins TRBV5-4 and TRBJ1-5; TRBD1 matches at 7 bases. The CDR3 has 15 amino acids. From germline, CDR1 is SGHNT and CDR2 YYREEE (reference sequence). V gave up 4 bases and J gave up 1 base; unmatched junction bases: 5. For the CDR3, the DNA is TGTGCCAGCAGCCAACAGGGGTTGAGCAATCAGCCCCAGCATTTT. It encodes CASSQQGLSNQPQHF.